These T cell receptor beta chains were read from a single sample in a study of T cell responses to AZD1222 COVID-19 vaccine. TCRdb's table, derived via immunoSEQ multiplex PCR, lists solely in-frame clones and lacks some. In the table there are about 150,000 clones, 80% to 90% of which are singletons. The source was peripheral blood, collected on day 0 of AZD1222 vaccination. Receptors originate from an adult in good health. Each CDR3 is given with its conserved first and last residue. The order of the fields is clone size, D gene, V gene, J gene, CDR3 DNA, CDR3 protein. D genes are given only for firm matches. Size values are once, few and many counts, or a class for expanded clones, and some rows have none.

NA	NA	TRBV11-2	TRBJ2-1	TGTGCCAGCAGCTTAGGCCAGCGCAATGAGCAGTTCTTC	CASSLGQRNEQFF
NA	NA	TRBV15	TRBJ2-7	TGTGCCACCAGCAGAGGGGGCTGGGAGCAGTACTTC	CATSRGGWEQYF
NA	NA	TRBV28	TRBJ2-5	TGTGCCAGCAGTCTGCCAGGGGTGGGGGAGACCCAGTACTTC	CASSLPGVGETQYF
NA	TRBD2	TRBV7-2	TRBJ2-3	TGTGCCAGCAGTTTGCGAGCGGGAGTACTGTCAGATACGCAGTATTTT	CASSLRAGVLSDTQYF
NA	TRBD1	TRBV18	TRBJ2-5	TGTGCCAGCTCACAGGACAGGGGGAGGCAGGAGACCCAGTACTTC	CASSQDRGRQETQYF
NA	TRBD2	TRBV4-2	TRBJ2-3	TGTGCCAGCAGCCGAGGCGGGGGACTAGCGCCAGATACGCAGTATTTT	CASSRGGGLAPDTQYF
NA	TRBD1	TRBV12-3/TRBV12-4	TRBJ2-1	TGTGCCAGCAGCCTGGACAGGGGAGTAAGGTTCTTC	CASSLDRGVRFF
NA	NA	TRBV7-9	TRBJ2-7	TGTGCCAGCAGCTTAGTCATGGGAAAGCACTACGAGCAGTACTTC	CASSLVMGKHYEQYF
NA	TRBD1	TRBV19	TRBJ1-2	TGTGCCAGTAGTCCAACTTTGACAGGGCTTAACTATGGCTACACCTTC	CASSPTLTGLNYGYTF
NA	NA	TRBV19	TRBJ2-4	TGTGCCAGTAGCTTACCGGGCCTAATAGCCAAAAACATTCAGTACTTC	CASSLPGLIAKNIQYF
NA	NA	TRBV6-5	TRBJ1-5	TGTGCCAGCAGTAACAAGGGGGTTGGTAATCAGCCCCAGCATTTT	CASSNKGVGNQPQHF
NA	NA	TRBV5-5	TRBJ1-3	TGTGCCAGCAGTTTGTGGAGAGACTCTGGAAACACCATATATTTT	CASSLWRDSGNTIYF
NA	TRBD2	TRBV6-2/TRBV6-3	TRBJ2-7	TGTGCCAGCAGTTACCCCAGCGGGAGCTACGAGCAGTACTTC	CASSYPSGSYEQYF
NA	TRBD1	TRBV19	TRBJ2-1	TGTGCCAGTAGTACTCGACAGGGGAGACCCTACAATGAGCAGTTCTTC	CASSTRQGRPYNEQFF
NA	NA	TRBV2	TRBJ1-2	TGTGCCAGCAGTGAATTAAGGGTGTATGGCTACACCTTC	CASSELRVYGYTF
NA	NA	TRBV6-2/TRBV6-3	TRBJ1-5	TGTGCCAGCAGTTATCTGACAGGATATCAGCCCCAGCATTTT	CASSYLTGYQPQHF
NA	NA	TRBV5-4	TRBJ2-2	TGTGCCAGCAGACCGAGCGGGAACACCGGGGAGCTGTTTTTT	CASRPSGNTGELFF
NA	NA	TRBV28	TRBJ2-3	TGTGCCAGCAGTCGCCAGGGGGGCCTCGACGATACGCAGTATTTT	CASSRQGGLDDTQYF
NA	NA	TRBV9	TRBJ1-6	TGTGCCAGCAGCGTAGCGGGAACGTATAATTCACCCCTCCACTTT	CASSVAGTYNSPLHF
NA	NA	TRBV12-3/TRBV12-4	TRBJ1-6	TGTGCCAGCAGTTTTTTGAATTCACCCCTCCACTTT	CASSFLNSPLHF
NA	TRBD2	TRBV4-2	TRBJ2-3	TGTGCCAGCAGCCGAACGCCGGGACTAGCGGGAGGTAACCCAGATACGCAGTATTTT	CASSRTPGLAGGNPDTQYF
NA	TRBD1	TRBV18	TRBJ2-3	TGTGCCAGCTCGCGGGACAGGGTTGCAGATACGCAGTATTTT	CASSRDRVADTQYF
NA	TRBD1	TRBV10-1	TRBJ1-5	TGCGCCAGCAGTCCAGGGGGAAGCAATCAGCCCCAGCATTTT	CASSPGGSNQPQHF
NA	TRBD2	TRBV30	TRBJ2-3	TGTGCCTGGGGGCCCTGGCTAGCGGGAGGCGATACGCAGTATTTT	CAWGPWLAGGDTQYF
NA	NA	TRBV18	TRBJ1-6	TGTGCCAGCTCACCGTTGAAGGCGAAGGACGGTTCACCCCTCCACTTT	CASSPLKAKDGSPLHF
NA	NA	TRBV5-1	TRBJ2-3	TGCGCCAGCAGCTTCGGGGCGTCTTCCACAGATACGCAGTATTTT	CASSFGASSTDTQYF
NA	NA	TRBV28	TRBJ1-5	TGTGCCAGCAGTAGAACTAGGAATCAGCCCCAGCATTTT	CASSRTRNQPQHF
once	TRBD2	TRBV5-4	TRBJ2-5	TGTGCCAGCAGCTTGGCCACGGGAGGAGGAGAGACCCAGTACTTC	CASSLATGGGETQYF
NA	NA	TRBV18	TRBJ2-3	TGTGCCAGCTCAGTCCGCAGGGAGCTCACAGATACGCAGTATTTT	CASSVRRELTDTQYF
NA	NA	TRBV5-1	TRBJ2-2	TGCGCCAGCAGCTTGGACGGAAGTAACACCGGGGAGCTGTTTTTT	CASSLDGSNTGELFF
NA	NA	TRBV4-2	TRBJ1-4	TGTGCCAGCAGCCAGTTGGGTGAAAAACTGTTTTTT	CASSQLGEKLFF
NA	NA	TRBV20-1	TRBJ1-2	TGCAGTGCTAGAGTAGAGCAGGGCTACACCTTC	CSARVEQGYTF
NA	NA	TRBV10-3	TRBJ1-3	TGTGCCATCAGTGCCCCTGGAAACACCATATATTTT	CAISAPGNTIYF
few	TRBD1	TRBV4-1	TRBJ2-3	TGCGCCAGCAGCCGAGGACAGGCTAGCACAGATACGCAGTATTTT	CASSRGQASTDTQYF
NA	NA	TRBV27	TRBJ2-7	TGTGCCAGCAGTTTAGGGCAGGTGTACGAGCAGTACTTC	CASSLGQVYEQYF
few	NA	TRBV25-1	TRBJ2-7	TGTGCCAGCAGTTCGGGGAGGTACGAGCAGTACTTC	CASSSGRYEQYF
NA	NA	TRBV29-1	TRBJ2-7	TGCAGCGTAGGGACTTTAGGTACCTACGAGCAGTACTTC	CSVGTLGTYEQYF
NA	TRBD2	TRBV6-5	TRBJ2-7	TGTGCCACTAGCGGGAGAGGATACGAGCAGTACTTC	CATSGRGYEQYF
NA	NA	TRBV19	TRBJ2-7	TGTGCCAGTAATCACGGAACCAACTACGAGCAGTACTTC	CASNHGTNYEQYF
NA	TRBD2	TRBV7-2	TRBJ2-1	TGTGCCAGCAGCTTAGTGAGCGGGAGGGGATACAATGAGCAGTTCTTC	CASSLVSGRGYNEQFF
NA	TRBD1	TRBV6-5	TRBJ1-2	TGTGCCAGCAGGCGACAGGGGGAAAACTATGGCTACACCTTC	CASRRQGENYGYTF
NA	NA	TRBV28	TRBJ2-2	TGTGCCAGCAGTTTCACCGGGGAGCTGTTTTTT	CASSFTGELFF
NA	TRBD1	TRBV27	TRBJ1-4	TGTGCCCCCAGAGGGACAGTTGGTGAAAAACTGTTTTTT	CAPRGTVGEKLFF
NA	NA	TRBV28	TRBJ1-2	TGTGCCAGCATCCAACCAGGGACATTATATGGCTACACCTTC	CASIQPGTLYGYTF
NA	NA	TRBV15	TRBJ1-2	TGTGCCACCAGCAGAGATCAAGGCTCGCTAAGCGGCTACACCTTC	CATSRDQGSLSGYTF
NA	NA	TRBV30	TRBJ1-4	TGTGCCTGGGCGGTTACAGCGGCTAATGAAAAACTGTTTTTT	CAWAVTAANEKLFF
NA	TRBD1	TRBV23-1	TRBJ2-3	TGCGCCAGCAGTCAGACACAGGGGGTCGGTGATACGCAGTATTTT	CASSQTQGVGDTQYF
NA	NA	TRBV28	TRBJ1-2	TGTGCCAGCAGAACAGGGCTTGCGGGTGGCTACACCTTC	CASRTGLAGGYTF
NA	NA	TRBV11-3	TRBJ1-2	TGTGCCAGCAGCTGGTCGGCAGCCTATGGCTACACCTTC	CASSWSAAYGYTF
NA	TRBD2	TRBV15	TRBJ2-7	TGTGCCACCAGCAGGGAGCGGGAGGGCTACGAGCAGTACTTC	CATSREREGYEQYF
once	NA	TRBV25-1	TRBJ1-6	TGTGCCAGCAGTGATCGGGGGGCCGGCTATAATTCACCCCTCCACTTT	CASSDRGAGYNSPLHF
NA	NA	TRBV2	TRBJ1-1	TGTGCCAGCAGTGCTCCGATTGGGGGGGAAAATACTGAAGCTTTCTTT	CASSAPIGGENTEAFF